The TCR beta chain under discussion was sequenced for a study of prognosis after radiotherapy for stage I lung cancer. Whole-study findings and limits: Shannon entropy after stereotactic body radiation therapy was lower in patients who developed distant metastases. Differential TRBV and TRBJ gene usage was reported between patients with metastases and patients without them.

Remarks on this clonotype: Its antigen is unidentified.

On CT and PET/CT, all patients were node-negative, and none had prior chemotherapy, radiotherapy or other malignancies. Researchers used two-round multiplex PCR to amplify TCR beta CDR3 starting from genomic DNA. Amplification during the initial PCR round employed primers specific to each TRBV and TRBJ gene. Via MiXCR, TCRdb re-called the multiplex PCR reads, giving one row per CDR3 protein. The table lists 10,000 to 15,000 distinct CDR3 sequences, less than 70% of them singletons, with under 25% in the top ten. The clonotype was recovered from a donor aged 50 or older with non-small cell lung cancer. The starting material was PBMCs, obtained before or after stereotactic body radiation therapy (not recorded which).

CDR3 protein: CASSSIAGPNADTQYF. Written as DNA, the CDR3 is TGTGCCAGCAGTTCGATAGCGGGGCCGAATGCAGATACGCAGTATTTT. The V and J genes are TRBV28 and TRBJ2-3, with TRBD2 matching 8 bases. The CDR3 is made up of 16 amino acids. Germline trimming cut 4 bases from V and 4 bases from J; bases unmatched to any gene: 10. Germline values: CDR1 MDHEN, CDR2 SYDVKM.